Sequencing of this TCR beta chain was carried out in a study of read filtering for tumor transcriptome and immune sequencing. This clonotype showed up many times. Molecular barcoded adaptors covering alpha/delta and beta/gamma chains were used on 400 ng RNA. TCRdb reprocessed the reads with MiXCR, giving one entry per CDR3 protein. This sample has approximately 50,000 distinct CDR3 sequences; around a fifth occur once, and the top ten carry roughly 15%. The sample was a population of CD138-negative cells sorted from bone marrow. The TCR comes from a donor aged 40 or older with multiple myeloma.

CDR3 region: CAIGGTDEKLFF. The CDR3, as DNA: TGTGCCATCGGGGGGACAGACGAAAAACTGTTTTTT. The chain employs TRBV10-3 and TRBJ1-4, with TRBD1 matching over 7 bases. Germline CDR1 reads ENHRY; CDR2 reads SYGVKD. The CDR3 loop spans 12 amino acids. V lost 8 bases, J lost 8 bases, and 5 bases stayed unmatched.